This entry is about one T cell receptor beta chain. The antigen is not known. The data were obtained in a study of vaccination and CD4 T cells after COVID-19. Study overall: The convalescents included six males and four females, and among them two were Hispanic while seven were Caucasian. Stimulation used overlapping spike peptides from SARS-CoV-2, HCoV-NL63, HCoV-OC43 and HCoV-229E. The study's findings and limits: Spike mono-reactivity held for 304 of 307 vaccine-specific clones in convalescent patients.

Time point denoted: late sampling 161 to 241 days after vaccination in a few convalescent patients. Treatment of the sample: roughly nine-day PBMC culture with coronavirus spike peptide pools or control peptides (ViraFEST assay). Cultures used more than 1.5 million PBMCs per well, 7.5 to 10 IU/ml IL-2 and approximately 9.6 ug/ml peptides. An Oncomine TCR Beta short-read assay was used to sequence the DNA from cultured CD4+ T cells. MiXCR was run by TCRdb on the PCR reads, yielding one entry per CDR3 protein. The sample consists of more than 20,000 distinct CDR3 sequences, over 25% of them appearing once. The germline CDR1 and CDR2 sequences are SGHVS and FNYEAQ. This CDR3 is built from 15 residues. The ends were cut back, 6 bases at V and 1 base at J, with 15 bases in the middle.

Source: CD4+ T cells from blood, cultured in vitro, taken about 7 months after SARS-CoV-2 vaccination. The receptor comes from a human donor who had recovered from COVID-19. This chain connects TRBV7-6 to TRBJ1-1; D unresolved. The CDR3 here is CASSLLGGGNTEAFF. The CDR3 DNA follows: TGTGCCAGCAGTTTGCTCGGAGGAGGGAACACTGAAGCTTTCTTT.